This T cell receptor (beta chain) stems from a study of blood T cell repertoires in COVID-19. Turning to the study itself: PBMCs, B-cell-depleted T cells, or T cells provided the cDNA or gDNA that made up the material.

In the study's own analysis: Estimated nucleated cell counts came from reference gene primer amplification. Libraries were prepared by immunoSEQ multiplex PCR; TCRdb keeps only in-frame clonotypes and omits some of them. The V and J calls and clone size come from that table; D and trimming were worked out from the DNA. The table has about 270,000 clones, around nine tenths seen once; the top ten hold about 10%. The CDR3 loop spans 15 amino acids. CDR1 and CDR2 from the germline V gene are MGHRA and YSYEKL. Trimming cost V 3 bases and J 10 bases, with 19 bases left between them. The sequenced sample was peripheral blood. The receptor was isolated from a man aged 35-49 years who had recovered from COVID-19. The chain links TRBV4-1 to TRBJ2-1, with D perhaps TRBD2 (6 bases). Here the CDR3 reads CASSQEDLALGEQFF. The CDR3 DNA sequence: TGCGCCAGCAGCCAGGAGGACCTAGCGTTAGGGGAGCAGTTCTTC.